Below are 30 T cell receptor beta chains sequenced from a single sample in a study of chemoradiotherapy in HPV16-positive cancers. Measured with immunoSEQ multiplex PCR; TCRdb has only the in-frame clones, and not every one. The sample lists some 28,000 clones, 75% to 90% occurring once. The sample in question was blood, obtained from a patient who underwent chemoradiotherapy. The source of these receptors is a human donor with HPV-associated anogenital cancer.

This clone was counted only a few times. Written as DNA, the CDR3 is TGTGCCAGCAGAAGGGCAGGGGGCTTGGGTAGCTATGGCTACACCTTC. As protein: CASRRAGGLGSYGYTF. V usage is TRBV27 and J usage is TRBJ1-2; 8 nucleotides align to TRBD1. With V trimmed by 6 bases and J by 4 bases, 13 bases remained unmatched. The CDR3 is 16 amino acids. Germline V gene data show CDR1 as MNHEY and CDR2 as SMNVEV (reference sequence).

This clone was picked up one time. V usage is TRBV19 and J usage is TRBJ1-2; 7 bases map to TRBD1. Germline-derived CDR1 and CDR2 are LNHDA and SQIVND (reference sequence). Trimming took 2 bases from V and 2 from J; bases not matched to a gene: 8. The CDR3 runs to 16 residues. The CDR3 loop reads CASSILLTGLNYGYTF. DNA of the CDR3: TGTGCCAGTAGTATATTACTGACAGGGCTGAACTATGGCTACACCTTC.

The V and J genes are TRBV18 and TRBJ1-1; no definite D call. V gave up 6 bases and J gave up 1 base, with 15 bases separating them. The CDR3 is made up of 15 amino acids. CDR1 and CDR2 from the germline V gene are KGHSH and LQKENI. The CDR3 bases are TGTGCCAGCTCCCTCTTTAAGGACCCGAACACTGAAGCTTTCTTT. This translates into CASSLFKDPNTEAFF.

The chain is built from TRBV5-5 and TRBJ2-1; D is unclear. CDR1 is SGHKS, CDR2 YYEKEE, per germline (reference sequence). This CDR3 region has 13 residues. Trimming took off 0 bases at V and 5 bases at J, with 6 bases between the two ends. CDR3 bases: TGTGCCAGCAGCTTGGAGTGGAACAATGAGCAGTTCTTC. Its translation is CASSLEWNNEQFF.

This clone was counted between two and nine times. The J gene is TRBJ2-7, the V gene TRBV6-6; 9 bases align to TRBD1. The CDR3 length is 14 residues. V was clipped by 5 bases and J by 6 bases; unmatched bases: 8. Looked up from germline, CDR1 is MNHNY and CDR2 is SVGAGI (reference sequence). CDR3 DNA: TGTGCCAGCAGTCAGGGACAGGGAGGGGGCGAGCAGTACTTC. As protein: CASSQGQGGGEQYF.

This chain links TRBV7-2 with TRBJ2-5; D call uncertain. Germline CDR1 reads SGHTA; CDR2 reads FQGNSA. V was pared by 5 bases and J by 1 base, with 11 bases between. The CDR3 has 14 amino acids. CDR3 in DNA: TGTGCCAGCAGCCCAGACACGTCCCAAGAGACCCAGTACTTC. It yields the protein CASSPDTSQETQYF.

This clone has more than one count but fewer than ten. At one end, the junction sequence differs from germline, possibly due to a read error. The chain recombines TRBV19 with TRBJ1-5; the D gene is possibly TRBD1 (6 bases). The CDR3 length is 14 residues. Germline V gene data show CDR1 as LNHDA and CDR2 as SQIVND (reference sequence). CDR3 amino acids: CASRIQGSHQPQHF. CDR3 DNA sequence: TGTGCCAGTAGGATACAGGGTAGCCATCAGCCCCAGCATTTT.

V gene TRBV15 combines with J gene TRBJ1-4; D is perhaps TRBD1 (6 bases). Germline V gives CDR1 LNHNV, CDR2 YYDKDF (reference sequence). Trimming left V 0 bases short and J 2 bases short, with 10 bases between. The CDR3 contains 16 residues. CDR3 in amino acids: CATSRDRGRTNEKLFF. CDR3 sequence (DNA): TGTGCCACCAGCAGAGACAGGGGACGGACTAATGAAAAACTGTTTTTT.

V and J are TRBV18 and TRBJ1-1; perhaps TRBD1 as D (5 bases). The germline V and J ends were trimmed by 3 bases and 11 bases, with 13 bases remaining between them. CDR1 and CDR2 (germline): KGHSH, LQKENI. This CDR3 has 12 residues. The CDR3 here is CASSPGGELAFF. The CDR3 coding sequence is TGTGCCAGCTCACCCGGGGGGGAACTGGCTTTCTTT.

This clone showed up just a few times. The chain uses TRBV27 and TRBJ1-5; TRBD1 might be the D (6 bases). V lost 4 bases, J lost 3 bases, and 16 bases lay in between. The CDR3 sequence is 16 residues long. From germline, CDR1 is MNHEY and CDR2 SMNVEV (reference sequence). The CDR3 protein is CASSSEKGVLNQPQHF. The CDR3 DNA reads as TGTGCCAGCAGTTCTGAAAAGGGGGTACTCAATCAGCCCCAGCATTTT.

The chain uses TRBV27 and TRBJ1-6, with TRBD1 matching 7 bases. After removal of 10 bases from V and 5 bases from J, the junction contained 14 bases not matched to a gene. CDR3 length: 16 residues. Germline V gene data show CDR1 as MNHEY and CDR2 as SMNVEV (reference sequence). CDR3 in DNA: TGTGCCACCAAAAGTACCCAACAGGGGAATAATTCACCCCTCCACTTT. Amino acids: CATKSTQQGNNSPLHF.

The chain recombines TRBV10-3 with TRBJ1-3; D perhaps matches TRBD1 (5 bases). Germline CDR1 is ENHRY and CDR2 is SYGVKD. Trimming stripped 10 bases from V and 4 bases from J, with 8 bases between. The CDR3 has 11 residues. CDR3 sequence (DNA): TGTGCCACGAGACAGGGAAACACCATATATTTT. This translates into CATRQGNTIYF.

This clone turned up a few times. V gene TRBV5-1 combines with J gene TRBJ1-4; D is unclear. Germline assignment: CDR1 SGHRS and CDR2 YFSETQ. This CDR3 region has 14 residues. The V end was cut by 4 bases, the J end by 8 bases, with 15 bases between. The chain's CDR3 is CASSPREGWEKLFF. CDR3 DNA: TGCGCCAGCAGCCCTCGGGAGGGCTGGGAAAAACTGTTTTTT.

The chain couples TRBV19 to TRBJ1-1; 9 nucleotides match TRBD1. V shed 6 bases and J 3 bases; nucleotides not matched to a gene: 8. The CDR3 runs to 15 residues. Looked up from germline, CDR1 is LNHDA and CDR2 is SQIVND (reference sequence). CDR3 DNA: TGTGCCAGTAGCAAAATGCACAGGGGGCACACTGAAGCTTTCTTT. This sequence encodes CASSKMHRGHTEAFF. Full variable domain (missing parts from reference TRBV19 and TRBJ1-1): DGGITQSPKYLFRKEGQNVTLSCEQNLNHDAMYWYRQDPGQGLRLIYYSQIVNDFQKGDIAEGYSVSREKKESFPLTVTSAQKNPTAFYLCASSKMHRGHTEAFFGQGTRLTVV.

The chain couples TRBV11-2 to TRBJ2-5; D may correspond to TRBD1 or TRBD2 (5 bases each). Germline V gene lookup returns CDR1 SGHAT and CDR2 FQNNGV. Trimming removed 0 bases from V and 5 bases from J, with 13 bases in between. The CDR3 is made up of 15 amino acids. CDR3 residues: CASSLEVVGDETQYF. The CDR3 region has the DNA TGTGCCAGCAGCTTAGAGGTTGTCGGGGACGAGACCCAGTACTTC.

The J gene is TRBJ2-1, the V gene TRBV2, with D perhaps matching TRBD1 (5 bases). Trimming removed 4 bases from V and 2 bases from J, with 18 bases in between. The CDR3 has 17 amino acids. Germline values: CDR1 SNHLY, CDR2 FYNNEI. The CDR3 loop is CASSGRTQVSPYNEQFF. CDR3 nucleotides: TGTGCCAGCAGTGGGCGTACACAGGTTTCTCCCTACAATGAGCAGTTCTTC.

The gene calls are TRBV2 and TRBJ1-6; D call uncertain. Germline V CDR1 and CDR2: SNHLY, FYNNEI. Deletions cut 4 bases from V and 2 bases from J, with 9 bases between. The CDR3 spans 15 residues. CDR3 coding DNA: TGTGCCAGCAGTGTTTATGAGCCCTATAATTCACCCCTCCACTTT. It specifies CASSVYEPYNSPLHF.

The chain couples TRBV7-2 to TRBJ1-3; unclear D gene. With 5 bases removed from V and 0 bases from J, the gap between germline ends came to 14 bases. This CDR3 spans 16 amino acids. Germline-derived CDR1 and CDR2 are SGHTA and FQGNSA. This CDR3 is CASSHNAYLSGNTIYF. DNA of the CDR3: TGTGCCAGCAGCCATAATGCCTACCTCTCTGGAAACACCATATATTTT.

The chain employs TRBV10-3 and TRBJ2-1; D is undetermined. From germline, CDR1 is ENHRY and CDR2 SYGVKD. The CDR3 is 15 amino acids. The germline V and J ends were trimmed by 2 bases and 5 bases, with 13 bases remaining between them. The CDR3 bases are TGTGCCATCAGTGAGGGGAACACAACCAACAATGAGCAGTTCTTC. It specifies CAISEGNTTNNEQFF.

The J gene is TRBJ2-5, the V gene TRBV5-5, with 13 bases that match TRBD2. Looked up from germline, CDR1 is SGHKS and CDR2 is YYEKEE (reference sequence). This CDR3 region has 16 residues. J lost 4 bases, V lost 0 bases, and 3 bases had no gene match. The CDR3 bases are TGTGCCAGCAGCTTGGCAGGGACTAGCGGGGTAGAGACCCAGTACTTC. It specifies CASSLAGTSGVETQYF.

This clone was seen a few times. The CDR3 loop reads CASSWGATSPLHF. CDR3 nucleotide sequence: TGTGCCAGCAGTTGGGGGGCGACTTCACCCCTCCACTTT. This rearrangement joins TRBV2 to TRBJ1-6, with D possibly matching TRBD1 (6 bases). CDR3 length: 13 residues. The V and J ends lost 5 bases and 9 bases respectively, with 11 bases between them. Germline V gene data show CDR1 as SNHLY and CDR2 as FYNNEI.

V is TRBV18 and J is TRBJ2-5; 7 bases fit TRBD2. The CDR3 spans 14 residues. J was trimmed by 7 bases and V by 3 bases; bases with no gene match: 8. The V gene's germline CDR1 is KGHSH and CDR2 LQKENI. The CDR3 DNA is TGTGCCAGCTCACCTTTGGAGGGAGGGGCGACCCAGTACTTC. It is translated as CASSPLEGGATQYF. Looking up the rest from reference TRBV18 and TRBJ2-5 gives the full variable domain: NAGVMQNPRHLVRRRGQEARLRCSPMKGHSHVYWYRQLPEEGLKFMVYLQKENIIDESGMPKERFSAEFPKEGPSILRIQQVVRGDSAAYFCASSPLEGGATQYFGPGTRLLVL.

The genes are TRBV7-9 and TRBJ1-1; the D is unclear. CDR1 is SEHNR and CDR2 is FQNEAQ in the germline V gene (reference sequence). The CDR3 length is 13 residues. The V and J ends lost 1 base and 5 bases respectively, with 8 bases between them. The CDR3 reads CASSLGTETEAFF. The CDR3 DNA sequence: TGTGCCAGCAGCTTAGGGACGGAGACTGAAGCTTTCTTT.

The V and J genes are TRBV6-5 and TRBJ1-2; the D is unclear. The CDR3 is 15 residues long. CDR1 is MNHEY, CDR2 SVGAGI, per germline. Trimming pared 0 bases from V and 0 bases from J, leaving 8 bases between. CDR3 protein: CASSYSGLTNYGYTF. CDR3 bases: TGTGCCAGCAGTTACTCAGGATTAACTAACTATGGCTACACCTTC.

The CDR3 coding sequence is TGTGCCAGCAGTCCGACGGTAACCTCTGGAAACACCATATATTTT. Translating gives CASSPTVTSGNTIYF. The chain recombines TRBV6-6 with TRBJ1-3; D unclear. The CDR3 spans 15 residues. V dropped 5 bases and J dropped 0 bases, with 11 bases sitting between them. Germline V lookup: CDR1 MNHNY, CDR2 SVGAGI (reference sequence).

V usage is TRBV9 and J usage is TRBJ1-1; D not resolved. The CDR3 length is 14 residues. The germline CDR1 and CDR2 sequences are SGDLS and YYNGEE. Trimming took off 1 base at V and 0 bases at J, with 7 bases between the two ends. The CDR3 nucleotides read TGTGCCAGCAGCGTATCAGCCATGAACACTGAAGCTTTCTTT. This encodes CASSVSAMNTEAFF.

This chain connects TRBV5-1 to TRBJ2-5, with D perhaps TRBD2 (5 bases). V dropped 8 bases and J dropped 2 bases, with 22 bases sitting between them. The CDR3 totals 16 residues. The germline gives CDR1 SGHRS, CDR2 YFSETQ. The CDR3 nucleotides are TGCGCCAGGGGAAATTTTGAGGGTTGGGTACAAGAGACCCAGTACTTC. Translated: CARGNFEGWVQETQYF.

As DNA, the CDR3 is TGTGCCAGCAGTTACAAGGGGGGGGATGAAAAACTGTTTTTT. Translated, it gives CASSYKGGDEKLFF. This sequence joins TRBV6-6 and TRBJ1-4; TRBD1 might be the D (6 bases). Germline assignment: CDR1 MNHNY and CDR2 SVGAGI (reference sequence). The CDR3 spans 14 residues. Trimming removed 2 bases at V and 6 bases at J, with 10 bases between.

The chain links TRBV18 to TRBJ2-2; D may correspond to TRBD1 or TRBD2 (5 bases each). The CDR3 has 15 residues. CDR1 and CDR2 (germline): KGHSH, LQKENI. The V end lost 3 bases, the J end lost 1 base, and 9 bases lay between the germline ends. Written as DNA, the CDR3 is TGTGCCAGCTCACCGGGACGGGAGAACACCGGGGAGCTGTTTTTT. Its translation is CASSPGRENTGELFF.

This clone is a singleton in its sample. The chain joins TRBV5-1 to TRBJ2-2; tentative D call: TRBD1 (5 bases). This CDR3 is 15 amino acids long. The ends were cut back, 2 bases at V and 3 bases at J, with 11 bases in the middle. Germline V CDR1 and CDR2: SGHRS, YFSETQ. The CDR3 nucleotides are TGCGCCAGCAGCTTTACCACAGGAGACACCGGGGAGCTGTTTTTT. It translates to CASSFTTGDTGELFF.